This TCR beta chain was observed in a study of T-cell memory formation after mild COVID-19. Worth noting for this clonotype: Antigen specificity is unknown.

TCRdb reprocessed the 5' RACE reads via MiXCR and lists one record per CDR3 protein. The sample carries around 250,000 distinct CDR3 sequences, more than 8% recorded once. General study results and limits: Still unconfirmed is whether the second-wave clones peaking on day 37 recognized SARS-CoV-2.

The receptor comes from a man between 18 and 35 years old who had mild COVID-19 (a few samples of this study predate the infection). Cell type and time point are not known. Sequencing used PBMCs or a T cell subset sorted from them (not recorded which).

The CDR3 DNA sequence: TGCGCCAGCAGCCAACCTGGGATCGGTGCCTACGAGCAGTACTTC. It translates to CASSQPGIGAYEQYF. This chain connects TRBV4-1 to TRBJ2-7; D is undetermined. V was shortened by 2 bases and J by 2 bases, with 13 bases between the two germline ends. CDR1 and CDR2 (germline): MGHRA, YSYEKL. The CDR3 is 15 amino acids.